The entry below describes one T cell receptor (beta chain). Its specificity is not known. After removal of 6 bases from V and 8 bases from J, the junction contained 10 bases not matched to a gene. Germline V lookup: CDR1 MNHEY, CDR2 SVGAGI. The CDR3 has 14 residues. This table comes from immunoSEQ multiplex PCR, and its TCRdb copy is limited to in-frame clones, with some not included. The sample shows about 90,000 clones, approximately 88% of them seen only once. The sample originates from a study of cytomegalovirus exposure and HLA in healthy donors. Study results and caveats: According to a subsequent analysis, TCR clusters identified in the first cohort showed a tendency to co-occur across the 120 or so validation repertoires. In vitro data verified a few CMV-associated chains as specific for CMV antigens.

The chain employs TRBV6-5 and TRBJ1-2; 9 bases match TRBD1. The sequencing input was PBMCs. This TCR was recovered from a woman aged 18-29 years in good health and CMV-seropositive. CDR3 amino acids: CASRRDRETGGYTF. The CDR3 DNA is TGTGCCAGCAGGCGGGACAGGGAAACGGGAGGCTACACCTTC.